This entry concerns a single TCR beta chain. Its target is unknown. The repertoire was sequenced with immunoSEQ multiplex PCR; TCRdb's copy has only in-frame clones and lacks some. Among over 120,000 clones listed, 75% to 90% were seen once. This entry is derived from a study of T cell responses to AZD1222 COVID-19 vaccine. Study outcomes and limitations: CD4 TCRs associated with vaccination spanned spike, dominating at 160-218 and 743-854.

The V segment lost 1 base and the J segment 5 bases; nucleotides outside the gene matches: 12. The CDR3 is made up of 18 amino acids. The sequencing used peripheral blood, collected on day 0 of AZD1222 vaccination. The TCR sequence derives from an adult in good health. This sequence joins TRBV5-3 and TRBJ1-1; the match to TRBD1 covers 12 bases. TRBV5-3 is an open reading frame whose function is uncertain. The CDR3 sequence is CARSLRSGRDRGRTEAFF. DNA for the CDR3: TGTGCCAGAAGCTTGAGATCGGGCCGGGACAGGGGGCGGACTGAAGCTTTCTTT.